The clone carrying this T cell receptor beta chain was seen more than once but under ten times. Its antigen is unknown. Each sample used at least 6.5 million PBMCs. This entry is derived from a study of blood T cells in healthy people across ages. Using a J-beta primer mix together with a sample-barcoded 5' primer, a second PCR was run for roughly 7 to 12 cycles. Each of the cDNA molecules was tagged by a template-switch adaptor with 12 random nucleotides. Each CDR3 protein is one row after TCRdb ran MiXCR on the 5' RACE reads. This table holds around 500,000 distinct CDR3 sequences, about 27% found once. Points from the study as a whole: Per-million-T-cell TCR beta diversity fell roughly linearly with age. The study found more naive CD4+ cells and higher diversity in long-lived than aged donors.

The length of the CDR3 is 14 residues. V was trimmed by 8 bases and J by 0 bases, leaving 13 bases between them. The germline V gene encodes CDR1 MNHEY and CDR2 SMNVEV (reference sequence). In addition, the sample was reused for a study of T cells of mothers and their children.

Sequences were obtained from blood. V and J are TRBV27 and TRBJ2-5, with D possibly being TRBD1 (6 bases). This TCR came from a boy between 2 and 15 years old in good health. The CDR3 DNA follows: TGTGCCAGCCCCCCCCAGGGGAACCAAGAGACCCAGTACTTC. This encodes CASPPQGNQETQYF.